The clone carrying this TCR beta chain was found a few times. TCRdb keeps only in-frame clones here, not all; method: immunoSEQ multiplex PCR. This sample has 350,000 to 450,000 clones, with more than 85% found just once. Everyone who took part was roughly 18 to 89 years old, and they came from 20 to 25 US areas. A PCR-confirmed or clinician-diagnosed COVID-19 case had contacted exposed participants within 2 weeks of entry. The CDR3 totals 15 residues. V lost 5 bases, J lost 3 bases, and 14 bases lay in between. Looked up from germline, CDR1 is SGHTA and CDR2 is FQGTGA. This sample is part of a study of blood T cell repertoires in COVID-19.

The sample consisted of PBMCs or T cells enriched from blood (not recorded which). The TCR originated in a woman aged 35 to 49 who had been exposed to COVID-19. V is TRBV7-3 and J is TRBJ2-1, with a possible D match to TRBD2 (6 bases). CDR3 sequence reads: CASSPQPGLYNEQFF. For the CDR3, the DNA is TGTGCCAGCAGCCCCCAACCGGGACTCTACAATGAGCAGTTCTTC. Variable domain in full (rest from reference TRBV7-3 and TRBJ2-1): GAGVSQTPSNKVTEKGKYVELRCDPISGHTALYWYRQSLGQGPEFLIYFQGTGAADDSGLPNDRFFAVRPEGSVSTLKIQRTERGDSAVYLCASSPQPGLYNEQFFGPGTRLTVL.